These 7 T cell receptor beta chains came from one sample sequenced in a study of T cells in localized non-small cell lung cancer. Sequenced by immunoSEQ multiplex PCR; TCRdb stores in-frame clones only, minus some. In the table there are tens of thousands of clones, 85% to 95% of which are singletons. The material sequenced was peripheral blood, taken before any cancer treatment. These TCRs come from a woman aged 35-75 years with stage I lung adenocarcinoma.

The chain carries TRBV2 and TRBJ1-3, with 7 bases matching TRBD1. Looked up from germline, CDR1 is SNHLY and CDR2 is FYNNEI. The J segment lost 0 bases and the V segment lost 6 bases, leaving 2 bases of the junction unmatched. The CDR3 has 14 amino acids. For the CDR3, the DNA is TGTGCCAGCAGCCGGGACAGCTCTGGAAACACCATATATTTT. Amino acids: CASSRDSSGNTIYF. The variable domain in full, completed from reference TRBV2 and TRBJ1-3, reads EPEVTQTPSHQVTQMGQEVILRCVPISNHLYFYWYRQILGQKVEFLVSFYNNEISEKSEIFDDQFSVERPDGSNFTLKIRSTKLEDSAMYFCASSRDSSGNTIYFGEGSWLTVV.

This chain joins TRBV10-3 and TRBJ2-7; TRBD2 matches at 13 bases. Germline lookup yields CDR1 ENHRY and CDR2 SYGVKD. The CDR3 is 15 amino acids. The J segment lost 3 bases and the V segment lost 10 bases, leaving 9 bases of the junction unmatched. The CDR3 sequence is CATGLAGAKGYEQYF. The CDR3 coding sequence is TGTGCCACCGGACTAGCGGGAGCCAAAGGCTACGAGCAGTACTTC.

The sample holds one count of this clone. The CDR3 protein is CASSVGIEETQYF. The CDR3 DNA sequence: TGTGCCAGCTCGGTAGGGATAGAAGAGACCCAGTACTTC. The chain combines TRBV18 with TRBJ2-5; D unresolved. The CDR3 is 13 residues long. CDR1 and CDR2 (germline): KGHSH, LQKENI. V was pared by 6 bases and J by 3 bases, with 11 bases between.

This sequence joins TRBV5-6 and TRBJ1-1, with D possibly matching TRBD1 (5 bases). V was clipped by 4 bases and J by 0 bases, with 13 bases between them. This CDR3 contains 15 residues. CDR1 SGHDT and CDR2 YYEEEE come from the germline V gene. The CDR3 loop reads CASSPGDLMNTEAFF. The CDR3 DNA sequence: TGTGCCAGCAGCCCGGGGGACTTAATGAACACTGAAGCTTTCTTT.

V gene TRBV7-8 combines with J gene TRBJ1-6; 12 bases agree with TRBD1. The germline CDR1 and CDR2 sequences are SGHVS and FQNEAQ. Germline trimming cut 5 bases from V and 7 bases from J; bases unmatched to any gene: 9. This CDR3 contains 17 residues. CDR3 DNA sequence: TGTGCCAGCAGCCCGGGACAGGGGGCAAGGTTGAATTCACCCCTCCACTTT. Amino acid sequence: CASSPGQGARLNSPLHF.

V gene TRBV28 combines with J gene TRBJ1-6; maybe TRBD1 (6 bases). Germline V gene sequence: CDR1 MDHEN, CDR2 SYDVKM. The CDR3 sequence is 17 residues long. The V end lost 4 bases, the J end lost 10 bases, and 23 bases lay between the germline ends. CDR3 coding DNA: TGTGCCAGCAGTTGGGGGGCAGGGCTGGGTATGTTGTCACCCCTCCACTTT. Protein sequence: CASSWGAGLGMLSPLHF.

This rearrangement joins TRBV25-1 to TRBJ2-3; 9 bases align to TRBD2. This CDR3 comprises 15 residues. Germline V gene lookup returns CDR1 MGHDK and CDR2 SYGVNS. V dropped 6 bases and J dropped 2; count of bases not matched to a gene: 6. This chain's CDR3 is CASRPAGGITDTQYF. Written as DNA, the CDR3 is TGTGCCAGCAGGCCCGCGGGGGGGATCACAGATACGCAGTATTTT.